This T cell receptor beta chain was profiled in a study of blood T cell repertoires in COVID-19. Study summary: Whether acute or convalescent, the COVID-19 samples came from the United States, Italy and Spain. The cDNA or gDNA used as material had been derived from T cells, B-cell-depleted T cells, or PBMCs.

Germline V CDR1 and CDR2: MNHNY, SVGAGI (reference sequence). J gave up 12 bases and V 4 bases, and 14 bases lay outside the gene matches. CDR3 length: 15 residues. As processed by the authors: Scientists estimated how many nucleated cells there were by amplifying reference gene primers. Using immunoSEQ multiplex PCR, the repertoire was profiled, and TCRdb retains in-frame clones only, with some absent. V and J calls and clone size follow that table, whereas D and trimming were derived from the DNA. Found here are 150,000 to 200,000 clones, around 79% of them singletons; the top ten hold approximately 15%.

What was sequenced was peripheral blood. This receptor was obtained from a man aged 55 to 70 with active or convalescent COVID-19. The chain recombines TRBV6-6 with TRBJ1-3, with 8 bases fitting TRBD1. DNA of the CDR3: TGTGCCAGCAGTTCCTCGACAGGGGAGGAAACAGGCATATATTTT. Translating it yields CASSSSTGEETGIYF.